These 22 T cell receptor beta chains share one sample of origin, sequenced in a study of OX40 agonist ivuxolimab in advanced cancers. Libraries were prepared by immunoSEQ multiplex PCR; TCRdb keeps only in-frame clonotypes and omits some of them. The table includes tens of thousands of clones, about 91% detected once. The sample here was CD4+ or CD8+ T cells sorted from blood, taken in a trial of the OX40 agonist ivuxolimab. The source is an adult with an advanced solid tumor such as melanoma, head and neck, liver or kidney cancer.

The V and J genes are TRBV19 and TRBJ2-3; the D is unclear. Germline assignment: CDR1 LNHDA and CDR2 SQIVND (reference sequence). The CDR3 is 19 amino acids. Between the trimmed V and J ends, which lost 5 bases and 1 base, there was a span of 25 bases. The CDR3 region has the DNA TGTGCCAGTAGTGGGGTTCTGGGGAAGATTGTTTTGGGCACAGATACGCAGTATTTT. Translation gives CASSGVLGKIVLGTDTQYF.

The chain joins TRBV25-1 to TRBJ2-2; TRBD1 aligns across 9 bases. There are 15 residues in the CDR3. Germline trimming cut 8 bases from V and 2 bases from J; bases unmatched to any gene: 6. In germline, CDR1 is MGHDK, CDR2 SYGVNS. The CDR3 DNA sequence: TGTGCCAGCGGCGACAGGGGGATTAACACCGGGGAGCTGTTTTTT. This codes for CASGDRGINTGELFF.

The chain is built from TRBV28 and TRBJ2-3; D not resolved. The V end was cut by 6 bases, the J end by 1 base, with 11 bases between. Germline V gives CDR1 MDHEN, CDR2 SYDVKM. This CDR3 comprises 14 residues. The CDR3 nucleotides are TGTGCCAGCAGCTATGACGGACGCACAGATACGCAGTATTTT. It encodes CASSYDGRTDTQYF.

V gene TRBV7-6 combines with J gene TRBJ2-7, with TRBD1 matching 9 bases. The CDR3 length is 14 residues. Germline V gene lookup returns CDR1 SGHVS and CDR2 FNYEAQ. Trimming removed 1 base from V and 2 bases from J; junction bases left unmatched: 0. CDR3 in amino acids: CASSLGTGAYEQYF. The CDR3 DNA reads TGTGCCAGCAGCTTAGGGACAGGGGCCTACGAGCAGTACTTC.

V gene TRBV6-5 combines with J gene TRBJ2-7; D is unresolved. CDR1 is MNHEY and CDR2 is SVGAGI in the germline V gene. V lost 0 bases and J lost 0, with 9 bases in between. This CDR3 is built from 15 residues. This CDR3 reads CASSYSQDSSYEQYF. DNA of the CDR3: TGTGCCAGCAGTTACTCCCAGGATAGCTCCTACGAGCAGTACTTC.

This chain links TRBV6-6 with TRBJ1-6; D possibly corresponds to TRBD1 (5 bases). Germline lookup yields CDR1 MNHNY and CDR2 SVGAGI (reference sequence). The length of the CDR3 is 15 residues. Trimming removed 0 bases from V and 10 bases from J, with 13 bases in between. The CDR3 protein is CASSYSTGGGSPLHF. In nucleotides, the CDR3 is TGTGCCAGCAGTTACTCGACTGGGGGAGGCTCACCCCTCCACTTT.

This clone was seen a few times. The chain links TRBV7-9 to TRBJ1-2; unclear D gene. V gave up 1 base and J gave up 0 bases, with 6 bases separating them. The CDR3 contains 14 residues. In germline, CDR1 is SEHNR, CDR2 FQNEAQ (reference sequence). CDR3 residues: CASSLDGSNYGYTF. The DNA of the CDR3 is TGTGCCAGCAGCTTAGACGGATCTAACTATGGCTACACCTTC.

The chain recombines TRBV28 with TRBJ1-2, with D possibly matching TRBD1 (6 bases). With 2 bases removed from V and 2 bases from J, the gap between germline ends came to 18 bases. This CDR3 comprises 17 residues. Germline CDR1 and CDR2: MDHEN and SYDVKM. CDR3 in amino acids: CASSLLPSGDMNYGYTF. The CDR3 region has the DNA TGTGCCAGCAGTTTACTCCCATCTGGGGACATGAACTATGGCTACACCTTC.

By share of the sample, this clone is medium-sized. This chain uses TRBV4-1 with TRBJ1-1; D gene ambiguous. V shed 2 bases and J shed 1 base, with 11 bases lying between them. CDR3 length: 15 residues. CDR1 is MGHRA and CDR2 is YSYEKL in the germline V gene. For the CDR3, the DNA is TGCGCCAGCAGCCAATTCTCGGGCACGAACACTGAAGCTTTCTTT. Residues: CASSQFSGTNTEAFF.

By share, this clone counts as large. The chain combines TRBV4-2 with TRBJ2-7, with 11 bases matching TRBD2. Trimming at V came to 4 bases and at J to 2 bases, leaving 4 bases not matched to a gene. Germline V CDR1 and CDR2: LGHNA, YNFKEQ. There are 15 residues in the CDR3. Here the CDR3 DNA reads TGTGCCAGCAGCCCGAAACTAGCGGGAGCCTACGAGCAGTACTTC. It encodes CASSPKLAGAYEQYF.

The V and J genes are TRBV4-1 and TRBJ2-1, with TRBD2 matching 7 bases. After removal of 6 bases from V and 7 bases from J, the junction contained 9 bases not matched to a gene. Germline loops: CDR1 MGHRA, CDR2 YSYEKL. This CDR3 is built from 14 residues. CDR3 sequence: CASSLGRGINEQFF. The CDR3 nucleotides read TGCGCCAGCAGTCTTGGGCGGGGGATTAATGAGCAGTTCTTC.

This clone was recorded only once. The gene calls are TRBV27 and TRBJ1-5; D ambiguous. The CDR3 has 13 amino acids. Trimming removed 5 bases at V and 6 bases at J, with 11 bases between. Germline CDR1 reads MNHEY; CDR2 reads SMNVEV (reference sequence). The CDR3 reads CASSAVGVQPQHF. As DNA, the CDR3 is TGTGCCAGCAGTGCCGTTGGGGTTCAGCCCCAGCATTTT.

The chain is built from TRBV5-5 and TRBJ2-7; 7 positions match TRBD2. Germline V lookup: CDR1 SGHKS, CDR2 YYEKEE (reference sequence). This CDR3 has 15 residues. With 0 bases clipped from V and 4 bases from J, the junction kept 7 bases outside the gene matches. CDR3 in DNA: TGTGCCAGCAGCTTGGAGGGTAGCGGGCGGTACGAGCAGTACTTC. This sequence encodes CASSLEGSGRYEQYF.

The rearrangement links TRBV13 to TRBJ1-6, with unresolved D. The ends were cut back, 7 bases at V and 10 bases at J, with 17 bases in the middle. The CDR3 spans 14 residues. The germline V gene has CDR1 PRHDT and CDR2 FYEKMQ (reference sequence). The DNA for the CDR3 is TGTGCCAGCATTCAATGGGTTCCGGGCTCACCCCTCCACTTT. Translated: CASIQWVPGSPLHF. Filled out from reference TRBV13 and TRBJ1-6, the complete variable domain reads AAGVIQSPRHLIKEKRETATLKCYPIPRHDTVYWYQQGPGQDPQFLISFYEKMQSDKGSIPDRFSAQQFSDYHSELNMSSLELGDSALYFCASIQWVPGSPLHFGNGTRLTVT.

The CDR3 DNA reads TGTGCCAGCAGTTTCGAAGTTCAGGGGTATGGTAAAAGCTACACCTTC. Its translation: CASSFEVQGYGKSYTF. The J gene is TRBJ1-2, the V gene TRBV28; D may be TRBD1 (6 bases). CDR3 length equals 16 residues. Germline-derived CDR1 and CDR2 are MDHEN and SYDVKM. V shed 3 bases and J shed 9 bases, with 23 bases lying between them.

The chain joins TRBV4-2 to TRBJ2-7, with D perhaps matching TRBD1 or TRBD2 (5 bases each). Between the trimmed V and J ends, which lost 4 bases and 1 base, there was a span of 11 bases. Germline assignment: CDR1 LGHNA and CDR2 YNFKEQ. CDR3 size: 14 residues. As DNA, the CDR3 is TGTGCCAGCAGCCCCGGGACGGGATCCTACGAGCAGTACTTC. Encoded protein: CASSPGTGSYEQYF.

The chain recombines TRBV7-9 with TRBJ2-1, with 14 positions matching TRBD2. The CDR3 is 16 amino acids. In germline, CDR1 is SEHNR, CDR2 FQNEAQ (reference sequence). V lost 5 bases, J lost 10 bases, and 10 bases stayed unmatched. CDR3 DNA: TGTGCCAGCAGCGAACCGGGACTAGCGGGAGTCTGGGAGCAGTTCTTC. Residues: CASSEPGLAGVWEQFF.

This clone is classed as medium-sized. V and J are TRBV7-8 and TRBJ2-7; TRBD1 agrees at 7 bases. This CDR3 comprises 15 residues. The V gene's germline CDR1 is SGHVS and CDR2 FQNEAQ. Trimming removed 4 bases from V and 3 bases from J; junction bases left unmatched: 9. CDR3 nucleotides: TGTGCCAGCAGCTGGCCGGGACAGATGATCTACGAGCAGTACTTC. Encoded protein: CASSWPGQMIYEQYF.

This rearrangement joins TRBV6-5 to TRBJ1-3; 7 bases are a match to TRBD1. Germline trimming cut 5 bases from V and 4 bases from J; bases unmatched to any gene: 8. This CDR3 contains 15 residues. Germline V gene lookup returns CDR1 MNHEY and CDR2 SVGAGI. CDR3 DNA sequence: TGTGCCAGCAGTAATACCGGGACAGTAGGAAACACCATATATTTT. This codes for CASSNTGTVGNTIYF.

The chain links TRBV28 to TRBJ1-4; 7 bases are shared with TRBD1. CDR3 length equals 12 residues. Per the germline V gene, CDR1 is MDHEN and CDR2 is SYDVKM. V gave up 8 bases and J gave up 5 bases; unmatched junction bases: 2. CDR3 loop: CASGTVNEKLFF. Here the CDR3 DNA reads TGTGCCAGCGGGACAGTAAATGAAAAACTGTTTTTT.

The V call is TRBV7-9, the J call TRBJ2-3; 7 bases are shared with TRBD1. Trimming took 5 bases from V and 2 from J; bases not matched to a gene: 7. The CDR3 extends over 15 amino acids. Germline loops: CDR1 SEHNR, CDR2 FQNEAQ (reference sequence). DNA for the CDR3: TGTGCCAGCAGCCACCCCACAGGGGACACAGATACGCAGTATTTT. Translating gives CASSHPTGDTDTQYF.

J is TRBJ2-3 and V is TRBV15; TRBD1 aligns across 8 bases. The V gene's germline CDR1 is LNHNV and CDR2 YYDKDF (reference sequence). This CDR3 is 16 amino acids long. V was pared by 1 base and J by 2 bases, with 5 bases of the junction left unmatched. In nucleotides, the CDR3 is TGTGCCACCAGCAGAGCTCCAGGGGGCCTCACAGATACGCAGTATTTT. This gives the protein CATSRAPGGLTDTQYF.